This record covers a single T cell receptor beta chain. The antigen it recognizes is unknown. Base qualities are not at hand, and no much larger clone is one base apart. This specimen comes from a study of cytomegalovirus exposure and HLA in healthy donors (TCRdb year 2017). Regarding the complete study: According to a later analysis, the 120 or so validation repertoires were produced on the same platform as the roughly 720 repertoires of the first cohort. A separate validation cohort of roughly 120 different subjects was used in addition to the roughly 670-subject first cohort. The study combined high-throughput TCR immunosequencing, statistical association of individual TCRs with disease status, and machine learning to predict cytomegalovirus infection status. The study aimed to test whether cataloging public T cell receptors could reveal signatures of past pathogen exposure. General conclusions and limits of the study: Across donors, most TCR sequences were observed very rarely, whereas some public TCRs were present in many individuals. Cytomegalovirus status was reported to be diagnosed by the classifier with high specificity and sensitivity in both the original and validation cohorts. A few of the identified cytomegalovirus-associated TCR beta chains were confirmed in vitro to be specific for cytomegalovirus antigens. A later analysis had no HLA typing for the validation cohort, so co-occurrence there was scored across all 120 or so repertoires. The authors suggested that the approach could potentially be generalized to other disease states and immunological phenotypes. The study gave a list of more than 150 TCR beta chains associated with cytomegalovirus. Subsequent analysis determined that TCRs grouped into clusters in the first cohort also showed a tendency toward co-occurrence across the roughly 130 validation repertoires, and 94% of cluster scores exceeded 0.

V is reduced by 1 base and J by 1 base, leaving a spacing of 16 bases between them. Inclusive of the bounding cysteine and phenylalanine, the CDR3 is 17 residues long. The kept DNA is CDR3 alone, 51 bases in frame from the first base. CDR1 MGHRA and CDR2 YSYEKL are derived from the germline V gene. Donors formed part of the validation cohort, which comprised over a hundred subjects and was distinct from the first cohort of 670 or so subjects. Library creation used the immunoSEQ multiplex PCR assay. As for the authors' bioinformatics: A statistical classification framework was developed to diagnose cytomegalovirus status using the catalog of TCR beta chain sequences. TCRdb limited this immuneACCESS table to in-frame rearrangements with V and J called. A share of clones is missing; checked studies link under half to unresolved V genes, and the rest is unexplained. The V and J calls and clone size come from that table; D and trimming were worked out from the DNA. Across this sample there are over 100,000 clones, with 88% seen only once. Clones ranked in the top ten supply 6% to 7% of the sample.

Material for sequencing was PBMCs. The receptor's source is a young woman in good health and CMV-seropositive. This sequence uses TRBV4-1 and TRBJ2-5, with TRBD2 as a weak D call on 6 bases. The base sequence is TGCGCCAGCAGCCAAGCCCTGGCGGGACTGTCCCAAGAGACCCAGTACTTC. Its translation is CASSQALAGLSQETQYF.